These T cell receptor beta chains were read from a single sample in a study of blood T cell repertoires in COVID-19. The data were produced by immunoSEQ multiplex PCR, yet TCRdb's version contains in-frame clones alone and is incomplete. The table lists roughly 87,000 clones, roughly 80% of them singletons. Sequences were obtained from peripheral blood. The receptors derive from a woman aged 60 to 75 with acute or convalescent COVID-19. CDR3s include the opening cysteine and the closing phenylalanine or tryptophan. The order of the fields is J gene, V gene, CDR3 protein.

j_call: TRBJ2-1; v_call: TRBV9; cdr3_aa: CASSVGGHGRITYNEQFF
j_call: TRBJ2-2; v_call: TRBV11-2; cdr3_aa: CASSPPGASGELFF
j_call: TRBJ1-5; v_call: TRBV30; cdr3_aa: CAWNPGQGANQPQHF
j_call: TRBJ2-1; v_call: TRBV7-2; cdr3_aa: CASSLSGLGVTYNEQFF
j_call: TRBJ2-7; v_call: TRBV28; cdr3_aa: CASSPKGQGHEQYF
j_call: TRBJ1-4; v_call: TRBV9; cdr3_aa: CASSKGTGPGKLFF
j_call: TRBJ1-1; v_call: TRBV12-3/TRBV12-4; cdr3_aa: CASSLAQGTEAFF
j_call: TRBJ1-6; v_call: TRBV9; cdr3_aa: CASSTTPGVSSPLHF
j_call: TRBJ1-5; v_call: TRBV6-5; cdr3_aa: CASSYRQPQHF
j_call: TRBJ1-4; v_call: TRBV9; cdr3_aa: CASSVLGGIGEKLFF